Listed here is a single T cell receptor beta chain. This specimen belongs to a study of cytomegalovirus exposure and HLA in healthy donors. The PCR was carried out with 60 Vbeta primers and 13 Jbeta primers. Method: immunoSEQ multiplex PCR; TCRdb's copy keeps in-frame clones and lacks some. Of about 130,000 clones in the sample, 60% to 75% were seen once. The sequence was obtained from a woman between 45 and 60 years old in good health and CMV-seropositive. Sequencing was done on a sample of PBMCs.

CDR3 nucleotides: TGTGCCAGCAGCGTAGGCAGGTCTAGCACAGATACGCAGTATTTT. This gives the protein CASSVGRSSTDTQYF. The chain couples TRBV9 to TRBJ2-3, with D unclear. This CDR3 contains 15 residues. Looked up from germline, CDR1 is SGDLS and CDR2 is YYNGEE. The V and J ends lost 0 bases and 0 bases respectively, with 8 bases between them. The full variable domain, in which reference TRBV9 and TRBJ2-3 provide the parts outside the CDR3, is DSGVTQTPKHLITATGQRVTLRCSPRSGDLSVYWYQQSLDQGLQFLIQYYNGEERAKGNILERFSAQQFPDLHSELNLSSLELGDSALYFCASSVGRSSTDTQYFGPGTRLTVL.